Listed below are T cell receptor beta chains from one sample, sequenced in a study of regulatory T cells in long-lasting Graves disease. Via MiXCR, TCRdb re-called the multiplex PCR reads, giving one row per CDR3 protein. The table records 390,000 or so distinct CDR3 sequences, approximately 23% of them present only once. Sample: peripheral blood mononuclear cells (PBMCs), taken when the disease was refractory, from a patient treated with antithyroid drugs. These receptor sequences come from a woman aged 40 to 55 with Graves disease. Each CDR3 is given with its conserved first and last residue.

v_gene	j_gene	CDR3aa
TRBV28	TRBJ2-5	CASSSPGLALQETQYF
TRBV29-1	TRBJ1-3	CSVPDGLSGNTIYF
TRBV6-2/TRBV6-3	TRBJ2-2	CASSLGSGRADTGELFF
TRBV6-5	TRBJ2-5	CASSYGGPETQYF
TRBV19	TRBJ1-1	CASASKAMNTEAFF
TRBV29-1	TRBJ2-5	CSVPSAGVETQYF
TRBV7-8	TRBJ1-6	CASSPLTLGSSPLHF
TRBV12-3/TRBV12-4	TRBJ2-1	CASSLIAGTSNEQFF
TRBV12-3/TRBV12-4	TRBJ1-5	CASSFGRAQPQHF
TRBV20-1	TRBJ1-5	CSATWTGSNQPQHF